The clone carrying this TCR beta chain occurred many times. This sample is part of a study of neurological immune-mediated disorders. Germline CDR1 reads SGHRS; CDR2 reads YFSETQ. The CDR3 totals 18 residues. V was pared by 1 base and J by 1 base, with 19 bases between. TCRdb ran MiXCR on the 5' RACE reads and lists one entry per CDR3 protein. The sample gives 40,000 to 50,000 distinct CDR3 sequences, about a tenth of which show up once; around 20% is in the top ten. The sequencing input was PBMCs. This TCR was recovered from a woman aged 40 to 55 with HTLV-1-associated myelopathy (HAM/TSP). This chain joins TRBV5-1 and TRBJ2-3; D not certain. The CDR3 DNA reads as TGCGCCAGCAGCTTGAATTTGCCCTCTTACTCGGGCACAGATACGCAGTATTTT. It yields the protein CASSLNLPSYSGTDTQYF.